This T cell receptor beta chain was profiled in a study of T-cell reconstitution after alpha-beta-depleted transplantation in children. Trimming stripped 2 bases from V and 2 bases from J, with 7 bases between. The CDR3 is 14 residues long. Per the germline V gene, CDR1 is SEHNR and CDR2 is FQNEAQ (reference sequence). This clonotype came up a few times. Library preparation (for TCRbeta) was performed with unique molecular identifiers. TCRdb fed the PCR reads into MiXCR, producing one record per CDR3 protein. The data show about 610,000 distinct CDR3 sequences, about 10% seen once. V gene TRBV7-9 combines with J gene TRBJ2-1; D call uncertain. The sequence came from a human donor who donated a stem cell graft to a child with acute myeloid leukemia. Sequencing used PBMCs from the stem cell graft donor, obtained from the stem cell graft. CDR3 coding DNA: TGTGCCAGCAGCTTAACGACAACCTACAATGAGCAGTTCTTC. Its protein is CASSLTTTYNEQFF. Full variable domain (remainder filled in from reference TRBV7-9 and TRBJ2-1): DTGVSQNPRHKITKRGQNVTFRCDPISEHNRLYWYRQTLGQGPEFLTYFQNEAQLEKSRLLSDRFSAERPKGSFSTLEIQRTEQGDSAMYLCASSLTTTYNEQFFGPGTRLTVL.